This T cell receptor beta chain was retrieved from a study of cytomegalovirus exposure and HLA in healthy donors. Across the whole study: Clustering assigned roughly 81% of the approximately 400 genotyped donors to the Caucasian-associated ancestry cluster.

General observations from the study: TCR beta V- and J-gene trimming was later associated with a missense DCLRE1C variant. In a later analysis, DRB1 alleles had the most associated TCRs; HLA-C alleles the fewest.

Germline values: CDR1 SGDLS, CDR2 YYNGEE. V was shortened by 6 bases and J by 3 bases, with 16 bases between the two germline ends. The CDR3 is 14 residues long. The PCR employed 60 Vbeta primers together with 13 Jbeta primers. Generated by immunoSEQ multiplex PCR, the TCRdb table keeps only in-frame clones and is missing some. The sample holds 200,000 to 250,000 clones; 75% to 85% are singletons and the top ten take 2.7%. Comments on this clone: Its specificity is unknown.

The gene calls are TRBV9 and TRBJ2-7; a possible D gene is TRBD2 (5 bases). The source is a middle-aged woman in good health and CMV-seronegative. The sample taken for sequencing was PBMCs. CDR3 protein: CASNKDGGGYEQYF. CDR3 coding DNA: TGTGCCAGCAACAAAGACGGAGGCGGCTACGAGCAGTACTTC.